This TCR beta chain comes out of a study of shared clonotypes between healthy human individuals. The wider study: Per donor, three plates held CD4 naive cells, three held CD4 memory, two held CD8 naive and one held CD8 memory.

The assay was run at deep level. Assay used: immunoSEQ multiplex PCR; TCRdb lists only in-frame clones, some missing. The sample includes some 2,000,000 clones, 85% to 95% of them seen just once. Into CD45RA+ naive and CD45RA-negative memory subsets, the CD4+ cells were split. V was clipped by 4 bases and J by 4 bases, with 12 bases between them. The CDR3 has 14 residues. Germline CDR1 MNHNS, CDR2 SASEGT. Sequenced material: naive CD4+ T cells sorted from blood. Documented subset: CD45RA+ positively selected. The gene calls are TRBV6-1 and TRBJ2-3, with D unresolved. This receptor was obtained from a young man in good health. The CDR3 spells CASSGYFPPDTQYF. The CDR3 nucleotides are TGTGCCAGCAGTGGTTATTTTCCTCCAGATACGCAGTATTTT.